In this sample, the clone carrying this T cell receptor beta chain turned up once. The assay was immunoSEQ multiplex PCR, and TCRdb's table has in-frame clones only and misses some. The sample has under 200,000 clones, around 86% seen once. The sample is drawn from a study of blood T cell repertoires in COVID-19. The trim removed 0 bases at V and 4 bases at J, leaving 2 bases unmatched. CDR1 and CDR2 from the germline V gene are LNHDA and SQIVND (reference sequence). The CDR3 has 16 amino acids. Ages ranged from about 18 to 89 years, with residence in about 24 US areas. Sequencing was done on a sample of PBMCs or T cells enriched from blood (not recorded which). The TCR originated in a man aged 35 to 55 with acute COVID-19. This rearrangement joins TRBV19 to TRBJ2-1, with 11 bases fitting TRBD2. CDR3 protein: CASSIEGTSGYNEQFF. The CDR3, as DNA: TGTGCCAGTAGTATAGAAGGGACTAGCGGATACAATGAGCAGTTCTTC.